These 27 T cell receptor beta chains share one sample of origin, sequenced in a study of CD8+ T cells in alopecia areata. Treatment defined: oral pan-JAK inhibitor, 5-10 mg twice daily. In each case, RNA was isolated and then reverse transcribed into cDNA as the sequencing template. Profiled with immunoSEQ multiplex PCR; TCRdb holds only in-frame clones, not every one. Here the sample spans under 300,000 clones, roughly 60% being singletons. The sequencing here drew on CD4+ T cells sorted from blood, taken at week 52, from a patient treated with tofacitinib. Source of these receptors: a human donor with alopecia areata.

The V gene is TRBV6-5, the J gene TRBJ2-4; 12 bases fit TRBD1. Trimming cost V 6 bases and J 7 bases; bases outside gene matches: 7. The V gene's germline CDR1 is MNHEY and CDR2 SVGAGI. This CDR3 is 15 amino acids long. CDR3 sequence (DNA): TGTGCCAGCAGCCGCCCGGGACAGGGGGCGAACATTCAGTACTTC. Its protein is CASSRPGQGANIQYF.

This clone has a handful of counts. The V and J genes are TRBV4-3 and TRBJ1-2; 7 bases align to TRBD1. CDR3 size: 18 residues. CDR1 and CDR2 (germline): LGHNA, YSLEER. The V segment lost 0 bases and the J segment 6 bases; nucleotides outside the gene matches: 16. CDR3 protein: CASSQDLSEGAREDGYTF. DNA of the CDR3: TGCGCCAGCAGCCAAGACCTCTCGGAGGGGGCGCGCGAGGATGGCTACACCTTC.

V gene TRBV30 combines with J gene TRBJ1-3, with TRBD1 as a possible D gene (5 bases). Germline values: CDR1 GTSNPN, CDR2 SVGIG (reference sequence). This CDR3 is built from 16 residues. Trimming stripped 0 bases from V and 1 base from J, with 13 bases between. CDR3 region: CAWSVLGRASGNTIYF. For the CDR3, the DNA is TGTGCCTGGAGTGTACTTGGCAGGGCATCTGGAAACACCATATATTTT.

The chain recombines TRBV30 with TRBJ1-5, with D uncertain. This CDR3 is built from 14 residues. The V and J ends lost 2 bases and 1 base respectively, with 9 bases between them. Germline V lookup: CDR1 GTSNPN, CDR2 SVGIG (reference sequence). CDR3 nucleotide sequence: TGTGCCTGGAGTTCCTCACAAAGCAATCAGCCCCAGCATTTT. It specifies CAWSSSQSNQPQHF.

This clone was picked up a small number of times. This rearrangement joins TRBV6-5 to TRBJ2-5, with 9 bases lining up with TRBD1. The CDR3 loop spans 11 amino acids. CDR1 and CDR2 from the germline V gene are MNHEY and SVGAGI. This CDR3 is CRQGGKETQYF. The DNA for the CDR3 is TGTAGACAGGGGGGGAAGGAGACCCAGTACTTC.

The rearrangement joins TRBV10-3 to TRBJ1-1; D gene unclear. Germline lookup yields CDR1 ENHRY and CDR2 SYGVKD. The V and J ends lost 4 bases and 0 bases respectively, with 6 bases between them. This CDR3 spans 13 amino acids. The CDR3 sequence is CAISGAVNTEAFF. CDR3 bases: TGTGCCATCAGTGGGGCCGTGAACACTGAAGCTTTCTTT.

V gene TRBV15 combines with J gene TRBJ2-5; no clear D. The CDR3 spans 15 residues. Germline V gene sequence: CDR1 LNHNV, CDR2 YYDKDF (reference sequence). V was trimmed by 1 base and J by 0 bases, leaving 9 bases between them. The CDR3 protein is CATSRVGGYQETQYF. The CDR3 DNA is TGTGCCACCAGCAGAGTTGGCGGCTACCAAGAGACCCAGTACTTC.

This chain joins TRBV2 and TRBJ2-7; D uncertain. The V gene's germline CDR1 is SNHLY and CDR2 FYNNEI. Trimming removed 4 bases from V and 1 base from J, with 5 bases in between. The CDR3 consists of 12 residues. The CDR3: CASSGRSYEQYF. The CDR3 coding sequence is TGTGCCAGCAGTGGGCGATCCTACGAGCAGTACTTC.

This clone has only a few counts. This sample also contains other DNA sequences that code for the same CDR3. The rearrangement uses TRBV29-1 and TRBJ2-3; the D is unclear. The germline V gene encodes CDR1 SQVTM and CDR2 ANQGSEA. V was shortened by 3 bases and J by 5 bases, with 3 bases between the two germline ends. The CDR3 covers 10 residues. DNA of the CDR3: TGCAGCGTTGACGTAGATACGCAGTATTTT. Residues: CSVDVDTQYF.

The chain recombines TRBV4-3 with TRBJ1-1; weak D call: TRBD1 (5 bases). Germline CDR1 LGHNA, CDR2 YSLEER. The CDR3 loop spans 15 amino acids. Trimming shortened V by 0 bases and J by 3 bases, and 11 bases separated the two germline ends. The CDR3 nucleotides are TGCGCCAGCAGCCAAGAAGAGGGGAGGGACACTGAAGCTTTCTTT. It yields the protein CASSQEEGRDTEAFF.

The table lists this clone with a few counts. J is TRBJ2-7 and V is TRBV29-1; TRBD2 might be the D (7 bases). The germline V gene has CDR1 SQVTM and CDR2 ANQGSEA. The CDR3 runs to 15 residues. V gave up 1 base and J gave up 0 bases, with 13 bases separating them. The CDR3 here is CSVEVRGGPSYEQYF. CDR3 DNA sequence: TGCAGCGTTGAAGTAAGGGGGGGGCCCTCCTACGAGCAGTACTTC.

Remarks on this clone: One end of the junction is discordant with germline, which a read error may explain. Other DNA sequences in the sample encode the same CDR3. The rearrangement uses TRBV29-1 and TRBJ2-6; a possible D gene is TRBD1 (5 bases). This CDR3 spans 13 amino acids. CDR1 SQVTM and CDR2 ANQGSEA come from the germline V gene. CDR3 sequence reads: CSVGPSGANVLTF. The CDR3 DNA follows: TGCAGCGTTGGACCCTCTGGGGCCAACGTCCTGACTTTT.

The sample holds a few counts of this clone. The chain joins TRBV9 to TRBJ2-1; no clear D gene. This CDR3 has 11 amino acids. The germline CDR1 and CDR2 sequences are SGDLS and YYNGEE. V was cut by 2 bases and J by 8 bases, with 5 bases left in between. CDR3 nucleotide sequence: TGTGCCAGCAGCGTGCTCCATGAGCAGTTCTTC. Translated, it gives CASSVLHEQFF.

For this clone: The CDR3 does not end in the conserved phenylalanine or tryptophan, so this is likely a read error. The V call is TRBV7-9, the J call TRBJ1-2; D call uncertain. CDR3 length: 12 amino acids. V lost 1 base and J 7 bases, leaving 7 bases between the germline ends. Germline V lookup: CDR1 SEHNR, CDR2 FQNEAQ (reference sequence). The DNA of the CDR3 is TGTGCCAGCAGCTTAGTAACTGGTGGCTACACCCTC. Its translation is CASSLVTGGYTL.

This chain connects TRBV2 to TRBJ2-2, with 9 bases lining up with TRBD2. Germline V gene data show CDR1 as SNHLY and CDR2 as FYNNEI. This CDR3 has 13 amino acids. J was trimmed by 9 bases and V by 6 bases; bases with no gene match: 5. The CDR3 reads CASRWLAGRELFF. DNA for the CDR3: TGTGCCAGCAGATGGCTAGCGGGGCGGGAGCTGTTTTTT.

The chain couples TRBV29-1 to TRBJ2-7; TRBD1 or TRBD2 may be the D gene (5 bases each). CDR1 is SQVTM, CDR2 ANQGSEA, per germline. Trimming shortened V by 6 bases and J by 0 bases, and 12 bases separated the two germline ends. This CDR3 is built from 13 residues. Here the CDR3 reads CSVRDGSSYEQYF. CDR3 nucleotide sequence: TGCAGCGTACGGGACGGCAGCTCCTACGAGCAGTACTTC.

The V gene is TRBV7-2, the J gene TRBJ2-3, with a possible D match to TRBD2 (6 bases). Per the germline V gene, CDR1 is SGHTA and CDR2 is FQGNSA. The CDR3 is 15 residues long. Trimming removed 5 bases at V and 0 bases at J, with 12 bases between. CDR3 coding DNA: TGTGCCAGCAGCCCAAGGAGGGGTAGCACAGATACGCAGTATTTT. Translation: CASSPRRGSTDTQYF.

Only a few counts were recorded for this clone. The chain uses TRBV5-1 and TRBJ2-1; 7 bases match TRBD1. V was pared by 3 bases and J by 10 bases, with 1 base of the junction left unmatched. Per germline, CDR1 SGHRS and CDR2 YFSETQ. The CDR3 contains 11 residues. CDR3 bases: TGCGCCAGCAGCTCGACAGGGGAGCAGTTCTTC. This sequence encodes CASSSTGEQFF.

The chain joins TRBV30 to TRBJ1-1; unclear D gene. This CDR3 spans 12 amino acids. The germline gives CDR1 GTSNPN, CDR2 SVGIG (reference sequence). V lost 3 bases, J lost 11 bases, and 16 bases lay in between. The CDR3 loop reads CAWRIGPQEAFF. CDR3 sequence (DNA): TGTGCCTGGAGAATCGGGCCACAAGAGGCTTTCTTT.

This clone has more than one count but fewer than ten. The chain combines TRBV19 with TRBJ1-1; possibly TRBD1 for D (5 bases). Germline V gene sequence: CDR1 LNHDA, CDR2 SQIVND (reference sequence). The CDR3 sequence is 13 residues long. V was trimmed by 6 bases and J by 1 base, leaving 9 bases between them. The CDR3 DNA reads TGTGCCAGTAGCACCACAGGGAACACTGAAGCTTTCTTT. Translating it yields CASSTTGNTEAFF.

The V call is TRBV30, the J call TRBJ2-3; 12 bases match TRBD2. Germline assignment: CDR1 GTSNPN and CDR2 SVGIG (reference sequence). With V trimmed by 2 bases and J by 6 bases, 9 bases remained unmatched. The CDR3 is made up of 16 amino acids. CDR3 in amino acids: CAWSSLAGGPWDTQYF. The CDR3 region has the DNA TGTGCCTGGAGTTCGCTAGCGGGGGGGCCTTGGGATACGCAGTATTTT.

The chain couples TRBV23-1 to TRBJ1-1; no definite D call. TRBV23-1 is labeled an ORF, and its function is uncertain. CDR3 length: 9 residues. The germline V and J ends were trimmed by 11 bases and 6 bases, with 7 bases remaining between them. The CDR3 spells CACTSEAFF. CDR3 DNA: TGCGCCTGCACGTCTGAAGCTTTCTTT.

This clone came up a few times. V and J are TRBV5-1 and TRBJ2-7, with TRBD2 matching over 7 bases. Germline CDR1 is SGHRS and CDR2 is YFSETQ. CDR3 length equals 15 residues. The ends lost 3 bases at V and 2 bases at J; junction bases unmatched: 8. The CDR3 sequence is CASSSNGLEAYEQYF. The CDR3 nucleotides are TGCGCCAGCAGCTCCAACGGACTAGAAGCCTACGAGCAGTACTTC.

V and J are TRBV5-1 and TRBJ1-3; perhaps TRBD1 as D (6 bases). The CDR3 has 15 residues. Trimming stripped 4 bases from V and 0 bases from J, with 11 bases between. The germline CDR1 and CDR2 sequences are SGHRS and YFSETQ. Written as DNA, the CDR3 is TGCGCCAGCAGCCCCGGGGACAACTCTGGAAACACCATATATTTT. Amino acids: CASSPGDNSGNTIYF.

The V gene is TRBV27, the J gene TRBJ2-7, with D uncertain. The V and J ends lost 9 bases and 7 bases respectively, with 13 bases between them. CDR1 MNHEY and CDR2 SMNVEV come from the germline V gene (reference sequence). The CDR3 totals 11 residues. Here the CDR3 reads CASPSTREQYF. CDR3 nucleotides: TGTGCCAGTCCCTCAACGAGGGAGCAGTACTTC.

The rearrangement uses TRBV29-1 and TRBJ2-2; tentative D call: TRBD2 (5 bases). The germline gives CDR1 SQVTM, CDR2 ANQGSEA. The CDR3 spans 11 residues. Trimming cost V 6 bases and J 8 bases, with 10 bases left between them. DNA for the CDR3: TGCAGCGTGGGCAGGACTGGGGAGCTGTTTTTT. It codes for CSVGRTGELFF.

This clone was seen a few times. The chain combines TRBV29-1 with TRBJ1-1, with 8 bases matching TRBD1. The ends lost 7 bases at V and 8 bases at J; junction bases unmatched: 6. The CDR3 consists of 11 residues. CDR1 and CDR2 (germline): SQVTM, ANQGSEA. The CDR3, as DNA: TGCAGCGGGGGACAGGCAACCGAAGCTTTCTTT. Its translation: CSGGQATEAFF.